This T cell receptor (beta chain) was found in a study of CD8 T cells in ankylosing spondylitis. To note about this clonotype: What it recognizes is unknown.

Molecular-barcoded quantitative 5'-RACE produced these TCR beta libraries. TCRdb re-called the 5' RACE reads with MiXCR, one entry per CDR3 protein. The data contain roughly 170,000 distinct CDR3 sequences, around 9.6% of them singletons. General observations from the study: Researchers reportedly found disease-linked clones significantly enriched in matched ankylosing spondylitis synovial fluid. Disease-linked clones bore a CD8+ phenotype and were relatively rare in peripheral blood.

Trimming took 6 bases from V and 5 from J; bases not matched to a gene: 6. The germline V gene encodes CDR1 MDHEN and CDR2 SYDVKM. CDR3 size: 14 residues. The sequenced sample consisted of blood, either unsorted or a sorted T cell fraction (not recorded which). The chain employs TRBV28 and TRBJ2-4; 8 nucleotides agree with TRBD2. The sequence derives from a female donor with ankylosing spondylitis or in good health (not recorded which). The DNA for the CDR3 is TGTGCCAGCAGCTTTAGCGGGGCCGAAAACATTCAGTACTTC. It encodes CASSFSGAENIQYF.